Below are 20 T cell receptor beta chains sequenced from a single sample in a study of blood T cell repertoires in COVID-19. Clones were sequenced by immunoSEQ multiplex PCR, and TCRdb holds only the in-frame ones, with some missing. The sample carries 200,000 to 250,000 clones, 90% recorded once. Sequencing was done on a sample of peripheral blood. These receptors were obtained from a young man with COVID-19, enrolled during active disease.

The V gene is TRBV5-4, the J gene TRBJ2-2, with TRBD2 identical over 10 bases. CDR1 is SGHNT and CDR2 is YYREEE in the germline V gene (reference sequence). J gave up 3 bases and V 3 bases, and 5 bases lay outside the gene matches. This CDR3 comprises 16 residues. CDR3 residues: CASSSERGGDTGELFF. CDR3 sequence (DNA): TGTGCCAGCAGCTCCGAGCGGGGGGGAGACACCGGGGAGCTGTTTTTT.

V usage is TRBV2 and J usage is TRBJ1-6; perhaps TRBD1 as D (6 bases). The CDR3 extends over 14 amino acids. CDR1 is SNHLY and CDR2 is FYNNEI in the germline V gene. V was cut by 3 bases and J by 9 bases, with 12 bases left in between. The CDR3 loop reads CASSEGRGVSPLHF. The CDR3, as DNA: TGTGCCAGCAGTGAGGGGAGGGGGGTTTCACCCCTCCACTTT.

This clone has a single count. This chain connects TRBV19 to TRBJ1-1; TRBD1 agrees at 8 bases. V lost 7 bases and J lost 5; bases outside the gene matches: 12. The length of the CDR3 is 15 residues. Germline V lookup: CDR1 LNHDA, CDR2 SQIVND (reference sequence). The CDR3 is CASTWTGFTGTEAFF. CDR3 DNA sequence: TGTGCCAGTACCTGGACAGGGTTCACGGGGACTGAAGCTTTCTTT.

This clone was seen a few times. The V gene is TRBV19, the J gene TRBJ1-2, with TRBD1 identical over 8 bases. Looked up from germline, CDR1 is LNHDA and CDR2 is SQIVND (reference sequence). V gave up 5 bases and J gave up 4 bases; unmatched junction bases: 3. There are 13 residues in the CDR3. CDR3 protein: CASSLDRVYGYTF. CDR3 in DNA: TGTGCCAGTAGTCTGGACAGGGTCTATGGCTACACCTTC.

The rearrangement uses TRBV7-9 and TRBJ1-1, with a possible D match to TRBD1 (5 bases). The CDR3 loop spans 17 amino acids. Trimming removed 5 bases at V and 0 bases at J, with 19 bases between. Germline CDR1 and CDR2: SEHNR and FQNEAQ (reference sequence). The CDR3 DNA reads TGTGCCAGCAGCCCTAGGGGCCCTCGGGGGATGAACACTGAAGCTTTCTTT. As protein: CASSPRGPRGMNTEAFF.

The chain is built from TRBV29-1 and TRBJ1-1; D ambiguous. This CDR3 comprises 13 residues. From germline, CDR1 is SQVTM and CDR2 ANQGSEA. The V and J ends lost 4 bases and 0 bases respectively, with 9 bases between them. The CDR3 nucleotides read TGCAGCGTTGCGTCCAGTATGAACACTGAAGCTTTCTTT. Residues: CSVASSMNTEAFF. Full variable domain (missing parts from reference TRBV29-1 and TRBJ1-1): SAVISQKPSRDICQRGTSLTIQCQVDSQVTMMFWYRQQPGQSLTLIATANQGSEATYESGFVIDKFPISRPNLTFSTLTVSNMSPEDSSIYLCSVASSMNTEAFFGQGTRLTVV.

This chain joins TRBV9 and TRBJ2-5; no clear D. The CDR3 is 15 amino acids. Germline-derived CDR1 and CDR2 are SGDLS and YYNGEE. Trimming shortened V by 4 bases and J by 2 bases, and 15 bases separated the two germline ends. Written as DNA, the CDR3 is TGTGCCAGCAGCTCTTACGCCAGGATTCAAGAGACCCAGTACTTC. This translates into CASSSYARIQETQYF.

This clone is a singleton in its sample. This rearrangement joins TRBV14 to TRBJ1-2; 7 nucleotides match TRBD1. The germline CDR1 and CDR2 sequences are SGHDN and FVKESK. The J segment lost 3 bases and the V segment lost 4 bases, leaving 5 bases of the junction unmatched. The CDR3 sequence is 14 residues long. The CDR3 DNA is TGTGCCAGCAGCCCGACAGGGTGGGACTATGGCTACACCTTC. It is translated as CASSPTGWDYGYTF. The full variable domain, in which reference TRBV14 and TRBJ1-2 provide the parts outside the CDR3, is EAGVTQFPSHSVIEKGQTVTLRCDPISGHDNLYWYRRVMGKEIKFLLHFVKESKQDESGMPNNRFLAERTGGTYSTLKVQPAELEDSGVYFCASSPTGWDYGYTFGSGTRLTVV.

The chain joins TRBV7-8 to TRBJ1-5, with 8 bases lining up with TRBD1. The CDR3 loop spans 17 amino acids. The germline gives CDR1 SGHVS, CDR2 FQNEAQ. V was clipped by 5 bases and J by 3 bases; unmatched bases: 12. In DNA, the CDR3 is TGTGCCAGCAGCGGAGGTGGGACAGGACCGTTCAATCAGCCCCAGCATTTT. Amino acids: CASSGGGTGPFNQPQHF. Filled out from reference TRBV7-8 and TRBJ1-5, the complete variable domain reads GAGVSQSPRYKVAKRGQDVALRCDPISGHVSLFWYQQALGQGPEFLTYFQNEAQLDKSGLPSDRFFAERPEGSVSTLKIQRTQQEDSAVYLCASSGGGTGPFNQPQHFGDGTRLSIL.

This clone was counted only a few times. The rearrangement links TRBV27 to TRBJ1-6; D uncertain. The CDR3 totals 17 residues. Trimming took 5 bases from V and 2 from J, leaving 16 bases between them. Per the germline V gene, CDR1 is MNHEY and CDR2 is SMNVEV (reference sequence). DNA for the CDR3: TGTGCCAGCAGTCCCCGCCCCCCAGGTACCTATAATTCACCCCTCCACTTT. Translating gives CASSPRPPGTYNSPLHF.

This sequence joins TRBV5-1 and TRBJ2-7; 9 bases line up with TRBD1. This CDR3 comprises 15 residues. The junction had 10 bases not matched to a gene; V was cut back by 3 bases and J by 6 bases. Germline-derived CDR1 and CDR2 are SGHRS and YFSETQ. DNA for the CDR3: TGCGCCAGCAGCTACTTACAGGGGGCCAGGCTCGAGCAGTACTTC. This codes for CASSYLQGARLEQYF. Filled out from reference TRBV5-1 and TRBJ2-7, the complete variable domain reads KAGVTQTPRYLIKTRGQQVTLSCSPISGHRSVSWYQQTPGQGLQFLFEYFSETQRNKGNFPGRFSGRQFSNSRSEMNVSTLELGDSALYLCASSYLQGARLEQYFGPGTRLTVT.

This sequence joins TRBV30 and TRBJ2-2, with D tentatively TRBD1 (7 bases). The CDR3 consists of 15 residues. Trimming pared 2 bases from V and 3 bases from J, leaving 13 bases between. Germline V gives CDR1 GTSNPN, CDR2 SVGIG (reference sequence). CDR3 protein: CAWSRGRGDTGELFF. CDR3 in DNA: TGTGCCTGGAGTAGAGGCAGGGGGGACACCGGGGAGCTGTTTTTT.

The J gene is TRBJ2-7, the V gene TRBV7-9; 10 bases are shared with TRBD1. With 6 bases clipped from V and 5 bases from J, the junction kept 7 bases outside the gene matches. The CDR3 sequence is 14 residues long. Germline loops: CDR1 SEHNR, CDR2 FQNEAQ (reference sequence). CDR3 sequence (DNA): TGTGCCAGCAGTTATCCCGGGACAGGGGACGAGCAGTACTTC. It yields the protein CASSYPGTGDEQYF.

The chain has TRBV18 and TRBJ2-7, with 7 bases lining up with TRBD2. Losses at the gene ends were 1 base for V and 5 bases for J; bases not matched to a gene: 5. The germline V gene has CDR1 KGHSH and CDR2 LQKENI. There are 14 residues in the CDR3. The CDR3 DNA is TGTGCCAGCTCACCACGGGAGGGTGTGGACGAGCAGTACTTC. It specifies CASSPREGVDEQYF. The entire variable domain, with the rest obtained from reference TRBV18 and TRBJ2-7, is as follows: NAGVMQNPRHLVRRRGQEARLRCSPMKGHSHVYWYRQLPEEGLKFMVYLQKENIIDESGMPKERFSAEFPKEGPSILRIQQVVRGDSAAYFCASSPREGVDEQYFGPGTRLTVT.

This sequence joins TRBV6-5 and TRBJ2-7; D perhaps matches TRBD2 (5 bases). CDR1 is MNHEY, CDR2 SVGAGI, per germline. The CDR3 extends over 15 amino acids. The ends were cut back, 6 bases at V and 6 bases at J, with 21 bases in the middle. The CDR3 is CASSLYGIGNSEQYF. The CDR3, as DNA: TGTGCCAGCAGCCTGTACGGGATTGGAAATTCCGAGCAGTACTTC.

CDR3 coding DNA: TGCGCCAGCAGCCTACCGGAGAGAGCGCAGGGGGCCATAGAGACCTATGGCTACACCTTC. Amino acid sequence: CASSLPERAQGAIETYGYTF. The J gene is TRBJ1-2, the V gene TRBV5-1; 8 bases fit TRBD1. Per germline, CDR1 SGHRS and CDR2 YFSETQ. This CDR3 is built from 20 residues. Trimming took 4 bases from V and 4 from J; bases not matched to a gene: 24.

V gene TRBV11-2 combines with J gene TRBJ2-7; the match to TRBD2 covers 8 bases. This CDR3 spans 18 amino acids. CDR1 and CDR2 from the germline V gene are SGHAT and FQNNGV. The junction had 15 bases not matched to a gene; V was cut back by 2 bases and J by 3 bases. The CDR3 sequence is CASSLIRVSSGIIYEQYF. CDR3 nucleotide sequence: TGTGCCAGCAGCTTAATTAGGGTTAGTAGCGGGATTATCTACGAGCAGTACTTC.

The rearrangement links TRBV6-5 to TRBJ2-1; a possible D gene is TRBD1 (5 bases). The CDR3 spans 14 residues. V gave up 6 bases and J gave up 3 bases, with 12 bases separating them. Germline V gene data show CDR1 as MNHEY and CDR2 as SVGAGI. The CDR3 sequence: CASSPGIGYNEQFF. The CDR3 DNA sequence: TGTGCCAGCAGCCCAGGGATTGGCTACAATGAGCAGTTCTTC.

The chain uses TRBV29-1 and TRBJ2-7; 13 bases agree with TRBD2. The CDR3 consists of 17 residues. Germline assignment: CDR1 SQVTM and CDR2 ANQGSEA. The J segment lost 2 bases and the V segment lost 7 bases, leaving 14 bases of the junction unmatched. In nucleotides, the CDR3 is TGCAGCGCATTGACTTGGGGACTAGCGGGGTTGACCTACGAGCAGTACTTC. Its protein product is CSALTWGLAGLTYEQYF.

CDR3 nucleotide sequence: TGCGCCAGCAGCTACGATGGACAGGTTGATAATTCACCCCTCCACTTT. It specifies CASSYDGQVDNSPLHF. This rearrangement joins TRBV5-1 to TRBJ1-6; TRBD1 matches at 7 bases. The ends lost 3 bases at V and 5 bases at J; junction bases unmatched: 8. Germline CDR1 is SGHRS and CDR2 is YFSETQ. This CDR3 is 16 amino acids long.